This TCR beta chain originates from a study of blood T cell repertoires in COVID-19 (dated by TCRdb to between 2020 and 2021). At the level of the whole study: Samples from collaborators originated in the United States, Italy and Spain and spanned both the acute and convalescent phases of COVID-19. The sample metadata nearly always contained a de-identified subject ID, COVID-19 status, age in years and sex. The prospective study material was composed of cDNA or gDNA derived from T cells, B-cell-depleted T cells, or PBMCs. Samples were obtained from the ongoing ImmuneRACE study (first 160 participants) and from approximately 1,200 subjects provided by 6 global collaborators. Where available, HLA class I and class II types were taken from metadata supplied by the sample provider and were not determined by assay-based typing. A freely available public database, intended as a resource for researchers studying the immune response to SARS-CoV-2, is where the repertoires were released. Subjects who had been exposed to COVID-19, were actively infected with it, or had recovered from it provided the deeply sampled blood TCRbeta repertoires that made up the dataset.

Results and caveats for the whole study, not just this receptor: The amount of clinical and demographic metadata varied by source and participant and was provided uncurated.

Concerning this clone itself: No antigen is known for it. Within one base of it there is no much larger clone, and no base qualities were kept.

The immunoSEQ Assay, a bias-controlled multiplex PCR, was used to amplify TCRbeta CDR3 regions from genomic DNA. The authors' analysis ran thus. The number of nucleated cells in each sample was estimated by amplification of reference gene primers within the assay. To quantify the absolute abundance of each unique TCRbeta CDR3 rearrangement, sequence reads were collapsed and filtered. Productive Simpson clonality was computed per sample as the square root of Simpson's diversity index over productive rearrangements. TCRdb took this table from immuneACCESS and kept in-frame rearrangements with V and J called. Such tables lack part of the clones; where checked against another copy, unresolved V genes explain under half of the gap, and the rest is unexplained. That table supplies the V and J calls and clone size; D and trimming were determined from the DNA. The sample table holds around 160,000 clones, of which about 89% were seen once. In total, the top ten clones hold 6% to 7% of the sample.

The CDR3 covers 15 residues, taking in both the cysteine and the phenylalanine. Just the 45-base CDR3 DNA is kept, in frame starting at base 1. Reading the germline V gene (reference sequence) gives CDR1 WNHNN and CDR2 SYGVQD. V loses 3 bases at its end and J loses 3 bases; junction bases beyond the gene matches: 8. The collaborating institutions used their own protocols to collect whole blood in K2EDTA tubes. For TCRbeta analysis, collaborators shipped samples in one of three forms: frozen whole blood, isolated PBMCs, or DNA extracted from either of those sample types. The TCR was taken from a man older than 75 with acute or convalescent COVID-19. This receptor chain uses TRBV10-1 and TRBJ2-7, with 7 bases in between that match TRBD2. Input material: peripheral blood. Here the CDR3 is given as CASSDQAGFRYEQYF. The nucleotide sequence is given as TGCGCCAGCAGTGACCAAGCGGGATTTCGCTACGAGCAGTACTTC.